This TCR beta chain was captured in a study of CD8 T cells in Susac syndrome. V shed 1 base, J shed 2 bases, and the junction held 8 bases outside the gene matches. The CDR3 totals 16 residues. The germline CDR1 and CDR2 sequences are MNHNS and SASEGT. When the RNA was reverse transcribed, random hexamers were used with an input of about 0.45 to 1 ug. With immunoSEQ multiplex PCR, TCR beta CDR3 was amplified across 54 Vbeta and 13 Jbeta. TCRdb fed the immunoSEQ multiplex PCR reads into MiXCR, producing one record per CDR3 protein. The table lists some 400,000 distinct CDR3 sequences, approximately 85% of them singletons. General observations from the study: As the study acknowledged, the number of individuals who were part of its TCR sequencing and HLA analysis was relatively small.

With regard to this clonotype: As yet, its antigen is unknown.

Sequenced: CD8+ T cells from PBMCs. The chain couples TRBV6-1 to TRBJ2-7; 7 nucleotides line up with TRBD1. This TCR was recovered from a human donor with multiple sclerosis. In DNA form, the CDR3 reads TGTGCCAGCAGTGAAGATCCCGGGACAGTGGCCTACGAGCAGTACTTC. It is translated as CASSEDPGTVAYEQYF.